This is a list of T cell receptor beta chains from one sample in a study of blood T cell repertoires in COVID-19. TCRdb's copy holds only in-frame clones and misses some; the assay was immunoSEQ multiplex PCR. This sample has hundreds of thousands of clones, with approximately 81% found just once. The sample was peripheral blood. These TCRs come from a middle-aged man with acute or convalescent COVID-19. The CDR3 runs from the conserved cysteine through the conserved F or W. Fields, in order: CDR3 length, D gene, clone size, V gene, J gene, CDR3 protein, CDR3 DNA. The D gene is left open where the match is weak. Only some rows state a clone size, as once, few, many or a class for expanded clones.

cdr3_length: 15
d_call: .
clone_size: .
v_call: TRBV27
j_call: TRBJ1-5
cdr3_aa: CASNTPRTCTQPQHF
cdr3_nt: TGTGCCAGCAACACCCCCAGAACGTGCACGCAGCCCCAGCATTTT

cdr3_length: 15
d_call: TRBD1
clone_size: few
v_call: TRBV5-5
j_call: TRBJ1-2
cdr3_aa: CASSIGQGADYGYTF
cdr3_nt: TGTGCCAGCAGCATCGGACAGGGAGCTGACTATGGCTACACCTTC

cdr3_length: 15
d_call: .
clone_size: .
v_call: TRBV3-1/TRBV3-2
j_call: TRBJ1-1
cdr3_aa: CASSQVGGLNTEAFF
cdr3_nt: TGTGCCAGCAGCCAAGTAGGGGGACTGAACACTGAAGCTTTCTTT

cdr3_length: 17
d_call: .
clone_size: .
v_call: TRBV4-2
j_call: TRBJ1-3
cdr3_aa: CASSQDVLADGGNTIYF
cdr3_nt: TGTGCCAGCAGCCAAGATGTATTGGCCGACGGGGGAAACACCATATATTTT

cdr3_length: 13
d_call: TRBD1
clone_size: .
v_call: TRBV6-5
j_call: TRBJ1-2
cdr3_aa: CASTGGQGDGYTF
cdr3_nt: TGTGCCAGCACTGGGGGACAGGGCGATGGCTACACCTTC

cdr3_length: 13
d_call: TRBD1
clone_size: .
v_call: TRBV5-1
j_call: TRBJ2-1
cdr3_aa: CASSPDRDDEQFF
cdr3_nt: TGCGCCAGCAGCCCTGACAGGGACGATGAGCAGTTCTTC

cdr3_length: 19
d_call: .
clone_size: .
v_call: TRBV21-1
j_call: TRBJ2-7
cdr3_aa: CASSNALYPPAGVLNEQYF
cdr3_nt: TGTGCCAGCAGCAATGCCCTTTACCCCCCGGCAGGGGTCCTCAACGAGCAGTACTTC

cdr3_length: 14
d_call: .
clone_size: .
v_call: TRBV30
j_call: TRBJ1-5
cdr3_aa: CAWSGIKEGQPQHF
cdr3_nt: TGTGCCTGGAGCGGAATCAAAGAGGGTCAGCCCCAGCATTTT

cdr3_length: 15
d_call: TRBD2
clone_size: .
v_call: TRBV11-2
j_call: TRBJ2-5
cdr3_aa: CASSLTSGSQETQYF
cdr3_nt: TGTGCCAGCAGCTTAACTAGCGGGAGTCAAGAGACCCAGTACTTC

cdr3_length: 13
d_call: .
clone_size: .
v_call: TRBV5-4
j_call: TRBJ1-2
cdr3_aa: CASSLTQAYGYTF
cdr3_nt: TGTGCCAGCAGCTTGACACAGGCCTATGGCTACACCTTC

cdr3_length: 13
d_call: .
clone_size: .
v_call: TRBV5-4
j_call: TRBJ1-2
cdr3_aa: CASGSGPLYGYTF
cdr3_nt: TGTGCCAGCGGGAGTGGACCTCTCTATGGCTACACCTTC

cdr3_length: 15
d_call: .
clone_size: .
v_call: TRBV5-1
j_call: TRBJ2-5
cdr3_aa: CASSLVSGTPGAQYF
cdr3_nt: TGCGCCAGCAGCTTGGTGTCGGGAACCCCAGGGGCCCAGTACTTC

cdr3_length: 13
d_call: .
clone_size: .
v_call: TRBV29-1
j_call: TRBJ1-4
cdr3_aa: CSVGGRADEKLFF
cdr3_nt: TGCAGCGTTGGGGGCAGGGCCGATGAAAAACTGTTTTTT

cdr3_length: 13
d_call: .
clone_size: .
v_call: TRBV5-4
j_call: TRBJ1-1
cdr3_aa: CASSGGGSTEAFF
cdr3_nt: TGTGCCAGCAGCGGGGGCGGGAGCACTGAAGCTTTCTTT

cdr3_length: 14
d_call: TRBD2
clone_size: .
v_call: TRBV6-5
j_call: TRBJ2-7
cdr3_aa: CATSVQRGPYEQYF
cdr3_nt: TGTGCCACCTCCGTCCAGCGGGGCCCCTACGAGCAGTACTTC

cdr3_length: 14
d_call: .
clone_size: .
v_call: TRBV3-1/TRBV3-2
j_call: TRBJ1-1
cdr3_aa: CASSQPGDGTEAFF
cdr3_nt: TGTGCCAGCAGCCAACCGGGGGATGGCACTGAAGCTTTCTTT

cdr3_length: 15
d_call: .
clone_size: .
v_call: TRBV6-5
j_call: TRBJ2-2
cdr3_aa: CASTRARQHTGELFF
cdr3_nt: TGTGCCAGCACCCGAGCTCGACAGCATACCGGGGAGCTGTTTTTT

cdr3_length: 13
d_call: .
clone_size: .
v_call: TRBV27
j_call: TRBJ1-1
cdr3_aa: CASSHGQNTEAFF
cdr3_nt: TGTGCCAGCAGCCACGGACAGAACACTGAAGCTTTCTTT

cdr3_length: 15
d_call: .
clone_size: .
v_call: TRBV4-1
j_call: TRBJ2-7
cdr3_aa: CASSHRGGSHYEQYF
cdr3_nt: TGCGCCAGCAGCCATAGGGGGGGTAGCCATTACGAGCAGTACTTC

cdr3_length: 15
d_call: .
clone_size: .
v_call: TRBV18
j_call: TRBJ1-1
cdr3_aa: CASSPLKDKNTEAFF
cdr3_nt: TGTGCCAGCTCACCACTCAAGGACAAGAACACTGAAGCTTTCTTT

cdr3_length: 14
d_call: .
clone_size: .
v_call: TRBV6-5
j_call: TRBJ1-2
cdr3_aa: CASSYSGRNYGYTF
cdr3_nt: TGTGCCAGCAGTTACTCAGGGAGGAACTATGGCTACACCTTC

cdr3_length: 15
d_call: TRBD2
clone_size: once
v_call: TRBV28
j_call: TRBJ2-1
cdr3_aa: CASSSRLAGHNEQFF
cdr3_nt: TGTGCCAGCAGTTCCCGACTAGCGGGGCACAATGAGCAGTTCTTC

cdr3_length: 14
d_call: TRBD1
clone_size: once
v_call: TRBV7-8
j_call: TRBJ2-3
cdr3_aa: CASSFGQGPDTQYF
cdr3_nt: TGTGCCAGCAGCTTTGGACAGGGTCCTGATACGCAGTATTTT

cdr3_length: 13
d_call: .
clone_size: .
v_call: TRBV12-3/TRBV12-4
j_call: TRBJ1-1
cdr3_aa: CATHYQMNTEAFF
cdr3_nt: TGTGCCACCCATTACCAGATGAACACTGAAGCTTTCTTT

cdr3_length: 14
d_call: .
clone_size: .
v_call: TRBV6-2/TRBV6-3
j_call: TRBJ2-7
cdr3_aa: CASSYVAGRSEQYF
cdr3_nt: TGTGCCAGCAGTTACGTGGCAGGGAGGAGCGAGCAGTACTTC

cdr3_length: 19
d_call: TRBD2
clone_size: .
v_call: TRBV27
j_call: TRBJ2-7
cdr3_aa: CASSGLGLAGGSPAYEQYF
cdr3_nt: TGTGCCAGCAGTGGTCTCGGACTAGCGGGGGGGTCCCCCGCCTACGAGCAGTACTTC

cdr3_length: 17
d_call: TRBD2
clone_size: many
v_call: TRBV3-1/TRBV3-2
j_call: TRBJ2-7
cdr3_aa: CASSHHKVGTSGGLLHF
cdr3_nt: TGTGCCAGCAGCCACCACAAGGTCGGGACTAGCGGGGGGCTGCTCCACTTC

cdr3_length: 14
d_call: TRBD1
clone_size: .
v_call: TRBV6-1
j_call: TRBJ2-7
cdr3_aa: CASSPGQGMREQYF
cdr3_nt: TGTGCCAGCAGTCCGGGACAGGGGATGCGCGAGCAGTACTTC

cdr3_length: 15
d_call: TRBD1
clone_size: .
v_call: TRBV11-3
j_call: TRBJ2-1
cdr3_aa: CASSSGQGDYNEQFF
cdr3_nt: TGTGCCAGCAGCTCGGGACAGGGGGACTACAATGAGCAGTTCTTC

cdr3_length: 15
d_call: TRBD1
clone_size: few
v_call: TRBV18
j_call: TRBJ1-2
cdr3_aa: CASSPGQGPNYGYTF
cdr3_nt: TGTGCCAGCTCACCCGGACAGGGCCCTAACTATGGCTACACCTTC

cdr3_length: 16
d_call: TRBD1
clone_size: once
v_call: TRBV13
j_call: TRBJ1-2
cdr3_aa: CASSYRDRGQNYGYTF
cdr3_nt: TGTGCCAGCAGCTACCGCGACAGGGGGCAAAACTATGGCTACACCTTC

cdr3_length: 15
d_call: .
clone_size: .
v_call: TRBV6-5
j_call: TRBJ1-5
cdr3_aa: CASRQTTGGNQPQHF
cdr3_nt: TGTGCCAGCAGGCAGACGACAGGCGGCAATCAGCCCCAGCATTTT

cdr3_length: 10
d_call: .
clone_size: .
v_call: TRBV20-1
j_call: TRBJ2-3
cdr3_aa: CSASTGTQYF
cdr3_nt: TGCAGTGCTTCGACCGGGACGCAGTATTTT

cdr3_length: 14
d_call: .
clone_size: .
v_call: TRBV6-5
j_call: TRBJ1-1
cdr3_aa: CASSYSTANTEAFF
cdr3_nt: TGTGCCAGCAGTTACTCGACAGCAAACACTGAAGCTTTCTTT

cdr3_length: 14
d_call: TRBD2
clone_size: .
v_call: TRBV12-5
j_call: TRBJ2-7
cdr3_aa: CASGPLAGAYEQYF
cdr3_nt: TGTGCTAGTGGCCCTCTAGCGGGGGCGTACGAGCAGTACTTC

cdr3_length: 14
d_call: TRBD2
clone_size: .
v_call: TRBV7-2
j_call: TRBJ2-4
cdr3_aa: CASSLLAGLNIQYF
cdr3_nt: TGTGCCAGCAGCTTACTAGCGGGGCTTAACATTCAGTACTTC

cdr3_length: 15
d_call: TRBD1
clone_size: .
v_call: TRBV9
j_call: TRBJ1-2
cdr3_aa: CASSLGQGGRYGYTF
cdr3_nt: TGTGCCAGCAGCCTAGGACAGGGGGGGAGATATGGCTACACCTTC

cdr3_length: 15
d_call: .
clone_size: few
v_call: TRBV9
j_call: TRBJ2-5
cdr3_aa: CASSKLQGRQETQYF
cdr3_nt: TGTGCCAGCAGCAAACTGCAGGGGCGGCAAGAGACCCAGTACTTC

cdr3_length: 12
d_call: .
clone_size: .
v_call: TRBV2
j_call: TRBJ2-7
cdr3_aa: CASGTYSYEQYF
cdr3_nt: TGTGCCAGCGGGACATACTCCTACGAGCAGTACTTC

cdr3_length: 12
d_call: .
clone_size: .
v_call: TRBV29-1
j_call: TRBJ1-2
cdr3_aa: CSVEVLSYGYTF
cdr3_nt: TGCAGCGTTGAAGTTCTAAGCTATGGCTACACCTTC

cdr3_length: 14
d_call: .
clone_size: .
v_call: TRBV5-1
j_call: TRBJ1-6
cdr3_aa: CASNGAGDNSPLHF
cdr3_nt: TGCGCCAGCAATGGGGCAGGGGATAATTCACCCCTCCACTTT

cdr3_length: 15
d_call: TRBD1
clone_size: .
v_call: TRBV30
j_call: TRBJ1-1
cdr3_aa: CAWTVQGARDTEAFF
cdr3_nt: TGTGCCTGGACAGTCCAGGGGGCGCGGGACACTGAAGCTTTCTTT

cdr3_length: 13
d_call: TRBD1
clone_size: .
v_call: TRBV29-1
j_call: TRBJ1-1
cdr3_aa: CSVDWDRATEAFF
cdr3_nt: TGCAGCGTTGACTGGGACAGGGCAACTGAAGCTTTCTTT

cdr3_length: 14
d_call: TRBD1
clone_size: .
v_call: TRBV30
j_call: TRBJ1-3
cdr3_aa: CAWTTGGYGNTIYF
cdr3_nt: TGTGCCTGGACAACAGGGGGCTATGGAAACACCATATATTTT

cdr3_length: 16
d_call: .
clone_size: .
v_call: TRBV5-1
j_call: TRBJ2-3
cdr3_aa: CASSLGASSSTDTQYF
cdr3_nt: TGCGCCAGCAGCTTGGGGGCCAGCTCTAGCACAGATACGCAGTATTTT

cdr3_length: 13
d_call: TRBD1
clone_size: .
v_call: TRBV29-1
j_call: TRBJ1-4
cdr3_aa: CSVLGQHNEKLFF
cdr3_nt: TGCAGCGTCTTGGGACAGCATAATGAAAAACTGTTTTTT

cdr3_length: 16
d_call: .
clone_size: .
v_call: TRBV27
j_call: TRBJ1-1
cdr3_aa: CASSLWPSGGGTEAFF
cdr3_nt: TGTGCCAGCAGTTTATGGCCCTCCGGGGGGGGCACTGAAGCTTTCTTT

cdr3_length: 13
d_call: TRBD1
clone_size: .
v_call: TRBV19
j_call: TRBJ2-7
cdr3_aa: CASSRGQGYEQYF
cdr3_nt: TGTGCCAGTAGTAGGGGACAGGGTTACGAGCAGTACTTC

cdr3_length: 14
d_call: TRBD1
clone_size: .
v_call: TRBV9
j_call: TRBJ1-1
cdr3_aa: CASSEFPGTEEAFF
cdr3_nt: TGTGCCAGCAGTGAATTTCCCGGGACAGAAGAAGCTTTCTTT

cdr3_length: 13
d_call: .
clone_size: .
v_call: TRBV12-3/TRBV12-4
j_call: TRBJ2-7
cdr3_aa: CASSPSPGHGQYF
cdr3_nt: TGTGCCAGCAGCCCATCGCCAGGTCACGGGCAGTACTTC

cdr3_length: 18
d_call: TRBD1
clone_size: .
v_call: TRBV11-2
j_call: TRBJ1-5
cdr3_aa: CASSTDPPTGGAAQPQHF
cdr3_nt: TGTGCCAGCAGCACCGACCCCCCCACAGGGGGCGCAGCTCAGCCCCAGCATTTT